This T cell receptor beta chain was recorded in a study of blood T cell repertoires in COVID-19 (dated by TCRdb to the early 2020s). With respect to the entire study: The collaborator samples originated in the United States, Italy and Spain and spanned the acute and convalescent phases of COVID-19. The prospective study material was composed of cDNA or gDNA derived from T cells, B-cell-depleted T cells, or PBMCs. Deeply sampled blood TCRbeta repertoires from subjects exposed to, actively infected with, or recovered from COVID-19 were included in the dataset. A freely available public database, intended as a resource for researchers studying the immune response to SARS-CoV-2, is where the repertoires were released. Samples were obtained from the ongoing ImmuneRACE study (first 160 participants) and from about 1,300 subjects provided by 6 global collaborators. A de-identified subject ID, COVID-19 status, age in years and sex were almost always included in the sample metadata. Where HLA class I and class II types were available, the types were taken from metadata supplied by the sample provider, not from assay-based typing. Study-wide conclusions, independent of this receptor: Clinical and demographic metadata were provided uncurated, with the amount varying by source and participant.

The immunoSEQ Assay, a bias-controlled multiplex PCR, was used to amplify TCRbeta CDR3 regions from genomic DNA. As for how the authors treated the data: Within the assay, amplification of reference gene primers was used to estimate how many nucleated cells each sample contained. To quantify the absolute abundance of each unique TCRbeta CDR3 rearrangement, sequence reads were collapsed and filtered. For each sample, productive Simpson clonality was calculated as the square root of Simpson's diversity index across productive rearrangements. What TCRdb holds here is the immuneACCESS table cut down to in-frame rearrangements. Part of the clones is not present; checked against another copy, under half of the missing clones reflect an unresolved V gene, and the others are unexplained. The V and J calls and the clone size are those of that table, but D and trimming were determined from the DNA. Here the sample has about 370,000 clones; around 89% occur a single time. The biggest ten clones account for 0.95% to 1.1% of the sample.

In the prospective study, participants were 18 to 89 years old, resided in about two dozen geographic areas of the United States, and were enrolled through a virtual design. Cohort assignment in the prospective study relied on participant-reported clinical history from a screening survey and a study questionnaire. Recovered participants in ImmuneRACE Cohort 3 were defined by two consecutive negative NP/OP PCR tests, clearance by a healthcare professional, or resolution of symptoms. In the prospective study, whole blood, serum and a nasopharyngeal or oropharyngeal swab were collected from each participant by mobile phlebotomists. Prospective study participants could optionally give additional blood draws and questionnaires over an approximately 2-month period. Before DNA extraction, prospective study blood samples were shipped either frozen or at room temperature. Details on this clone: Its antigen is unknown. The input lacks base qualities; no much larger clone sits a single base away.

Sequenced sample: PBMCs or T cells enriched from blood (not recorded which). This receptor was obtained from a man younger than 35 who had recovered from COVID-19.

The sequenced DNA: TGTGCCAGTAGTCATCCGGACAGTGCAACTAATGAAAAACTGTTTTTT. It is translated as CASSHPDSATNEKLFF. Recombination joined TRBV19 with TRBJ1-4; a weak D assignment points to TRBD1 (6 bases agree). The CDR3 runs 16 amino acids, cysteine and phenylalanine included. Of all the DNA, just the CDR3 is kept, 48 bases in frame from base 1. V was cut back by 5 bases and J by 0 bases, leaving a gap of 13 bases between them. CDR1 and CDR2 (LNHDA, SQIVND) derive from the germline V gene (reference sequence).